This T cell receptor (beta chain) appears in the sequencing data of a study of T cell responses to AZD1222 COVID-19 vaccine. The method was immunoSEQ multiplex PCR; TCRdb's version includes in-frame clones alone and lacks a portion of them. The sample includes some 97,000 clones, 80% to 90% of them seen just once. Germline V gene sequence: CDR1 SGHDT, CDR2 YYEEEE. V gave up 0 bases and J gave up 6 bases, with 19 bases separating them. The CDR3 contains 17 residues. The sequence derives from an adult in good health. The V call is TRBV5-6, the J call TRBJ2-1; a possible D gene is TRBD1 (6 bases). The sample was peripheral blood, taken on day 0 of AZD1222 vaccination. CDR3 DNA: TGTGCCAGCAGCTTGGTGGGACAAAGTCCGCCTTTCAATGAGCAGTTCTTC. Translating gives CASSLVGQSPPFNEQFF.